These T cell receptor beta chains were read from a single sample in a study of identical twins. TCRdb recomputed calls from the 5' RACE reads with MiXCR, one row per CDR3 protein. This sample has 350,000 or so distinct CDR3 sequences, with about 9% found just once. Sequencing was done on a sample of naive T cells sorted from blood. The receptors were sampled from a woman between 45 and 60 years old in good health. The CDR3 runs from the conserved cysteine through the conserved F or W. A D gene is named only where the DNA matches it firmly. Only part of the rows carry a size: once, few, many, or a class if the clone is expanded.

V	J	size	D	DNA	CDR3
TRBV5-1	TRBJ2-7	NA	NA	TGCGCCATCAGCTTGGCCGGTTCCAGGGCAAGTTACGAGCAGTACTTC	CAISLAGSRASYEQYF
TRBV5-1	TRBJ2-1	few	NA	TGCGCCAGCAGCCCGGCCGGGGCTAGCTCCTACAATGAGCAGTTCTTC	CASSPAGASSYNEQFF
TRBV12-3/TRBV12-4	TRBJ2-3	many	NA	TGTGCCAGCAGTTTATCGGTCCAGGGACGGAGGGGCACAGATACGCAGTATTTT	CASSLSVQGRRGTDTQYF
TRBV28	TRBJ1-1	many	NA	TGTGCCAGCAGCCCCCACCAACCGAACACTGAAGCTTTCTTT	CASSPHQPNTEAFF
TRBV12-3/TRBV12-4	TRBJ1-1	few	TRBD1	TGTGCCAGCAGTTTCGGACAGGGGATGAGGACCACTGAAGCTTTCTTT	CASSFGQGMRTTEAFF
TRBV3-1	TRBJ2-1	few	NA	TGTGCCAGCAGCCAACCGGGGGCAATCTACAATGAGCAGTTCTTC	CASSQPGAIYNEQFF
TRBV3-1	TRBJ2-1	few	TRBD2	TGTGCCAGCAGCCAAGAGGGGGGCACTAGCGGGACCGATGAGCAGTTCTTC	CASSQEGGTSGTDEQFF
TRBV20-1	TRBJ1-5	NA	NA	TGCAGTGCTAGTGCGGGGGAAGGGCATCAGCCCCAGCATTTT	CSASAGEGHQPQHF
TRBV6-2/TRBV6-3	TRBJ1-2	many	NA	TGTGCCAGCAGTTACTCCGGATATGGCTACACCTTC	CASSYSGYGYTF
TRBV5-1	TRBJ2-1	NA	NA	TGCGCCAGCAGCCCTGGCGTAGCAAGCGGTGAGCAGTTCTTC	CASSPGVASGEQFF
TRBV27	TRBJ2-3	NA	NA	TGTGCCAGCAGTTTTCGGTCCAAGGGGGATACGCAGTATTTT	CASSFRSKGDTQYF
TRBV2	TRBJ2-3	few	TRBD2	TGTGCCAGCAGTCCCCGGCGCCCGGGACTATCCACAGATACGCAGTATTTT	CASSPRRPGLSTDTQYF
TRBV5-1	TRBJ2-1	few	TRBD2	TGCGCCAGCAGCTTTTCGTTAAGTAGCGGGGAGTCCTACAATGAGCAGTTCTTC	CASSFSLSSGESYNEQFF
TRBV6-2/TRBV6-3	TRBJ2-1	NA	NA	TGTGCCAGCAGTTTCGTTACCGGGGTGACTAGTCAGGTCTGGAAAATAGATGAGCAGTTCTTC	CASSFVTGVTSQVWKIDEQFF
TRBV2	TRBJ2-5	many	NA	TGTGCCAGCATTTCAGACGGGAAGACCCAGTACTTC	CASISDGKTQYF
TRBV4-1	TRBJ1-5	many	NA	TGCGCCAGCAGCCAAGGCGACAAAGGCAATCAGCCCCAGCATTTT	CASSQGDKGNQPQHF
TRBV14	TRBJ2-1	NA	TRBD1	TGTGCCAGCAGCCTTAAGAGACAGGGAGTTTACAATGAGCAGTTCTTC	CASSLKRQGVYNEQFF
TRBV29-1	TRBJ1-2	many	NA	TGCAGCGTTGTTACGGACAGAAGTTATGGCTACACCTTC	CSVVTDRSYGYTF
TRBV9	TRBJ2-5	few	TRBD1	TGTGCCAGCAGCGTAGCCCCACAGGGGGCTGAGACCCAGTACTTC	CASSVAPQGAETQYF
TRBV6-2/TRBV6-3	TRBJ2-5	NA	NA	TGTGCCAGCAGTTCCCAAAGGGGGCGGGGGCCAGGGTCCCAGTACTTC	CASSSQRGRGPGSQYF
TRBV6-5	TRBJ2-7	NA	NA	TGTGCCAGCGGCCTCCGGGACGGTTCTACGGGGGAGTACTTC	CASGLRDGSTGEYF
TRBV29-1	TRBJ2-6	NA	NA	TGCAGCGTTGATGGTGGGGCCAACGTCCTGACTTTC	CSVDGGANVLTF
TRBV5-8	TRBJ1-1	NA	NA	TGTGCCAGCAGCTCCCTGGACACCCTGGGCGCTGAAGCTTTCTTT	CASSSLDTLGAEAFF
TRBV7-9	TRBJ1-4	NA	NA	TGTGCCAGCAGCTTACTACTTTTTGACAGGCGTAATGAAAAACTGTTTTTT	CASSLLLFDRRNEKLFF
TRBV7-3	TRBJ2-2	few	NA	TGTGCCAGCAGCTCCCTAGGGGGTAACACCGGGGAGCTGTTTTTT	CASSSLGGNTGELFF
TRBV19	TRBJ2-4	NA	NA	TGTGCCAGTAGTATTAGCGTTTTAAACATTCAGTACTTC	CASSISVLNIQYF